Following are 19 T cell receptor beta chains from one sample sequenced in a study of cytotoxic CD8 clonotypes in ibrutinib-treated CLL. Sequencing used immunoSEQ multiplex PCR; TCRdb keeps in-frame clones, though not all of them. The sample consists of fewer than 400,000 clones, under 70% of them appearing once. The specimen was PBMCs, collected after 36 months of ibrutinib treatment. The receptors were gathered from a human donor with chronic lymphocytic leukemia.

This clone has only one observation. The CDR3 loop reads CASSMGSGAFF. CDR3 bases: TGTGCCAGTAGTATGGGGTCGGGGGCTTTCTTT. The chain employs TRBV19 and TRBJ1-1, with D unresolved. Germline V CDR1 and CDR2: LNHDA, SQIVND (reference sequence). This CDR3 is 11 amino acids long. Trimming removed 3 bases at V and 11 bases at J, with 10 bases between. Supplemented by reference TRBV19 and TRBJ1-1, the full variable domain reads DGGITQSPKYLFRKEGQNVTLSCEQNLNHDAMYWYRQDPGQGLRLIYYSQIVNDFQKGDIAEGYSVSREKKESFPLTVTSAQKNPTAFYLCASSMGSGAFFGQGTRLTVV.

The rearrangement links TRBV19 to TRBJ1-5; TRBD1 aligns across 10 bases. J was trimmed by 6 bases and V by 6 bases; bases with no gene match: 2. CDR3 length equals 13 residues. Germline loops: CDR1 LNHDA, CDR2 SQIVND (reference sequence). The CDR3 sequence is CASSGTGVQPQHF. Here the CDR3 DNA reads TGTGCCAGTAGCGGGACAGGGGTTCAGCCCCAGCATTTT. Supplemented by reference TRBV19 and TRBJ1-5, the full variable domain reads DGGITQSPKYLFRKEGQNVTLSCEQNLNHDAMYWYRQDPGQGLRLIYYSQIVNDFQKGDIAEGYSVSREKKESFPLTVTSAQKNPTAFYLCASSGTGVQPQHFGDGTRLSIL.

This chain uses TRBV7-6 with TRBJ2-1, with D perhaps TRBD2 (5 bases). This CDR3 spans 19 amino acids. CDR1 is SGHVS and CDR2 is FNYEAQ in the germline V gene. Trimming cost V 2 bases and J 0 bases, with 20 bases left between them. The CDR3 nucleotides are TGTGCCAGCAGCTTAATTAGAATCGGGGAGACCGACTCCTACAATGAGCAGTTCTTC. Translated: CASSLIRIGETDSYNEQFF.

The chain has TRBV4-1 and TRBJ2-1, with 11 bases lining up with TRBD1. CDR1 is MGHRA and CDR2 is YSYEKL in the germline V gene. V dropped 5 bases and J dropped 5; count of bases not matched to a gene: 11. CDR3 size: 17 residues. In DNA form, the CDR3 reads TGCGCCAGCAGCTCCATGGACAGGGGGCAACTTAACAATGAGCAGTTCTTC. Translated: CASSSMDRGQLNNEQFF.

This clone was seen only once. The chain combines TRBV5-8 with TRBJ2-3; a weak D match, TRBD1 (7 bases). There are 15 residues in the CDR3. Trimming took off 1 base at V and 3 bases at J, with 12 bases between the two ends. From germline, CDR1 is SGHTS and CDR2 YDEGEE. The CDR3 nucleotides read TGTGCCAGCAGCTTGCTGACAGGGAGGACAGATACGCAGTATTTT. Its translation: CASSLLTGRTDTQYF.

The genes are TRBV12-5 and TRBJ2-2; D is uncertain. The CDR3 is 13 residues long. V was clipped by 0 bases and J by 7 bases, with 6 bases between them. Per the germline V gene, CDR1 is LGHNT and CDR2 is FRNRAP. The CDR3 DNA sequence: TGTGCTAGTGGTTTGGTACGACACGGGGAGCTGTTTTTT. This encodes CASGLVRHGELFF.

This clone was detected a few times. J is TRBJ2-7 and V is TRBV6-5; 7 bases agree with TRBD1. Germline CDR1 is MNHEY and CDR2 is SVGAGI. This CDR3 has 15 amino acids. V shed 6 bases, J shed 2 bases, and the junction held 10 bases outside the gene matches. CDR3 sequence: CASSPMGQIPYEQYF. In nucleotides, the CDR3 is TGTGCCAGCAGCCCGATGGGACAGATACCCTACGAGCAGTACTTC.

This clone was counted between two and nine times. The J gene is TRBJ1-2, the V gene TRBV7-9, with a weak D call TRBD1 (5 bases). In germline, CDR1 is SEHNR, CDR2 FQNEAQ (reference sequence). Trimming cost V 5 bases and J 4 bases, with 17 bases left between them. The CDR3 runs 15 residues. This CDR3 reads CASSVGTGGIYGYTF. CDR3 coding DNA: TGTGCCAGCAGCGTAGGGACGGGTGGCATCTATGGCTACACCTTC.

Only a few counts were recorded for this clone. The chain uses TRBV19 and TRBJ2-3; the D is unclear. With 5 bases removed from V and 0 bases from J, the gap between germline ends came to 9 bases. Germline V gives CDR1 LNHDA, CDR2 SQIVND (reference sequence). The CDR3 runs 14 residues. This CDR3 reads CASSPSPSTDTQYF. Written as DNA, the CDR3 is TGTGCCAGTAGTCCCAGTCCTAGCACAGATACGCAGTATTTT.

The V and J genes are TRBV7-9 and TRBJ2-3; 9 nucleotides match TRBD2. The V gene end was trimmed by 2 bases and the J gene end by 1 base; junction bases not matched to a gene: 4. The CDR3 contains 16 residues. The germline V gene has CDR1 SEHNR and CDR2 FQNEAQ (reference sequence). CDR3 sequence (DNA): TGTGCCAGCAGCTTATTTAGGACTAGCGGCACAGATACGCAGTATTTT. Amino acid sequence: CASSLFRTSGTDTQYF.

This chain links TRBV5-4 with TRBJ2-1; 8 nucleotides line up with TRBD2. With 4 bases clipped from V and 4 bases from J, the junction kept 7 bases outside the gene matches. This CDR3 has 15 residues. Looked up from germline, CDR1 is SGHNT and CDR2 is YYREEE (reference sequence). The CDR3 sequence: CASSPPRGRYNEQFF. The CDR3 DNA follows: TGTGCCAGCAGCCCACCCCGCGGGAGGTACAATGAGCAGTTCTTC.

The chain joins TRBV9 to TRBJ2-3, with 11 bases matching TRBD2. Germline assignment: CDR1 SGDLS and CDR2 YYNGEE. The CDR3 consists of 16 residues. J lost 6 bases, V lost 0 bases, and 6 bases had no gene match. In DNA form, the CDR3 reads TGTGCCAGCAGCGTAGTTAGCGGGGGGGCGTCGGATACGCAGTATTTT. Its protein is CASSVVSGGASDTQYF.

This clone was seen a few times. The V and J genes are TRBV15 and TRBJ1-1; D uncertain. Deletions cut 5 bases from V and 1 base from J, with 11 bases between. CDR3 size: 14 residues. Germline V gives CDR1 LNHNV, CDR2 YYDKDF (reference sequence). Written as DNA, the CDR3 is TGTGCCACCAGCCTACGGCAAGGGAACACTGAAGCTTTCTTT. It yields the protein CATSLRQGNTEAFF.

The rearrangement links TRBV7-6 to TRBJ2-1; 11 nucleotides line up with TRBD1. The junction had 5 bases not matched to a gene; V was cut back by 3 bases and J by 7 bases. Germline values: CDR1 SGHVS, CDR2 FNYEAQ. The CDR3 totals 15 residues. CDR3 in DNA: TGTGCCAGCAGCTTCCGGACAGGGGGCAAGAATGAGCAGTTCTTC. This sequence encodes CASSFRTGGKNEQFF.

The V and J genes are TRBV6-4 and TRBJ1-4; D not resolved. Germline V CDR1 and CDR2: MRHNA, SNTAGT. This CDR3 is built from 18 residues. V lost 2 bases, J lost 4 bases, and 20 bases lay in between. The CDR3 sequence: CASSDPRPNRDLNEKLFF. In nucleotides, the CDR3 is TGTGCCAGCAGTGACCCACGACCTAACAGAGATCTTAATGAAAAACTGTTTTTT.

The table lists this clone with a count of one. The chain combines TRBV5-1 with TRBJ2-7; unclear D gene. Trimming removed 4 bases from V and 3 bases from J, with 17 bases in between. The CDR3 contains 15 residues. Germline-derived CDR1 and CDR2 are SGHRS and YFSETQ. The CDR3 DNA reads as TGCGCCAGCAGCCCGGCGACTGTAGGCGTCTACGAGCAGTACTTC. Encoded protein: CASSPATVGVYEQYF.

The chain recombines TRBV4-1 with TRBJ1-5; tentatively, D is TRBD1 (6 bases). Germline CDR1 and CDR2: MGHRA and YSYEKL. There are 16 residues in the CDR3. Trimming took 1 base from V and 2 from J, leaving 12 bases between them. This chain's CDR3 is CASSQGRGLGNQPQHF. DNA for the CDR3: TGCGCCAGCAGCCAAGGGAGGGGGTTGGGCAATCAGCCCCAGCATTTT.

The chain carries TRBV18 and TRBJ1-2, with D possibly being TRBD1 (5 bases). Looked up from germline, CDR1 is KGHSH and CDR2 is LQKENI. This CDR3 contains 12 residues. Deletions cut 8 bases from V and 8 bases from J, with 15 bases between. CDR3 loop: CASRPPGLGYTF. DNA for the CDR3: TGTGCCAGCCGACCACCAGGGTTGGGCTACACCTTC. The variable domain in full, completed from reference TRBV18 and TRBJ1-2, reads NAGVMQNPRHLVRRRGQEARLRCSPMKGHSHVYWYRQLPEEGLKFMVYLQKENIIDESGMPKERFSAEFPKEGPSILRIQQVVRGDSAAYFCASRPPGLGYTFGSGTRLTVV.

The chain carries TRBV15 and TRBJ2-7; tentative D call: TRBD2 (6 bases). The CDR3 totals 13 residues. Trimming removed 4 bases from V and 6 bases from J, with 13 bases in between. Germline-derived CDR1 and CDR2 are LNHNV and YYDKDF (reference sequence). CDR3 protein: CATSKEGNGEQYF. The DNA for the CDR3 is TGTGCCACCAGCAAGGAGGGTAATGGCGAGCAGTACTTC.